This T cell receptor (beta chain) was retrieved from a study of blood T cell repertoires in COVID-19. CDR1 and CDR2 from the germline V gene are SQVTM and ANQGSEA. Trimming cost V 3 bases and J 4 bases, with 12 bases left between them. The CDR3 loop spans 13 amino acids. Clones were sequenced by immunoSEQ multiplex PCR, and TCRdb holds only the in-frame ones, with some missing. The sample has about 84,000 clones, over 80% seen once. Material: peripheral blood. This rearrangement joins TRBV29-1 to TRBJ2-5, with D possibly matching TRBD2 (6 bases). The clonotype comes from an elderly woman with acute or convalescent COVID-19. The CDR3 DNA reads TGCAGCGTTGAGTTGGGGGGTGGAGAGACCCAGTACTTC. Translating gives CSVELGGGETQYF.